This is a list of T cell receptor beta chains from one sample in a study of shared clonotypes between healthy human individuals. The repertoire was sequenced with immunoSEQ multiplex PCR; TCRdb's copy has only in-frame clones and lacks some. The sample has more than 2 million clones, approximately 92% seen once. Sequencing input: naive CD8+ T cells from PBMCs. These receptors originate from a man in his late teens or twenties in good health. Some clones in this sample may be carry-over from other donors' samples. The CDR3 runs from the conserved cysteine through the conserved F or W. A D gene is named only where the DNA matches it firmly. The size of a clone is reported for some rows only, either as once, few or many, or as a class for expanded clones.

size	J	V	D	CDR3	DNA
.	TRBJ2-3	TRBV4-3	TRBD2	CASSLGLAGGWNTQYF	TGCGCCAGCAGCCTCGGACTAGCGGGAGGGTGGAATACGCAGTATTTT
once	TRBJ2-7	TRBV6-1	.	CASSEGRRVNPEQYF	TGTGCCAGCAGTGAAGGGCGCAGGGTTAATCCCGAGCAGTACTTC
.	TRBJ2-7	TRBV7-6	TRBD2	CASSSLAGSYYEQYF	TGTGCCAGCAGCTCCCTAGCGGGGTCCTACTACGAGCAGTACTTC
.	TRBJ1-2	TRBV28	.	CASSFSGDSNYGYTF	TGTGCCAGCAGTTTCTCTGGGGATTCTAACTATGGCTACACCTTC
.	TRBJ1-5	TRBV28	.	CASSPGAATQIEYSNQPQHF	TGTGCCAGCAGCCCAGGGGCCGCCACGCAAATTGAGTATAGCAATCAGCCCCAGCATTTT
.	TRBJ2-3	TRBV7-8	.	CASSQWGGPTVTDTQYF	TGTGCCAGCAGCCAGTGGGGAGGCCCCACTGTAACAGATACGCAGTATTTT
.	TRBJ2-7	TRBV15	.	CATSMAGIAYEQYF	TGTGCCACCAGCATGGCAGGGATCGCCTACGAGCAGTACTTC
.	TRBJ1-1	TRBV29-1	.	CSVPVMNTEAFF	TGCAGCGTCCCGGTTATGAACACTGAAGCTTTCTTT
.	TRBJ2-3	TRBV11-2	.	CASSLGWNTQYF	TGTGCCAGCAGCTTAGGGTGGAATACGCAGTATTTT
.	TRBJ1-5	TRBV6-1	.	CASKDRGGPQHF	TGTGCCAGCAAGGATAGAGGGGGGCCCCAGCATTTT
.	TRBJ1-5	TRBV27	.	CASSSGVQPQHF	TGTGCCAGCAGTTCAGGTGTTCAGCCCCAGCATTTT
.	TRBJ2-7	TRBV6-6	TRBD2	CASSFGLAGAEQYF	TGTGCCAGCAGTTTCGGACTAGCGGGAGCCGAGCAGTACTTC
.	TRBJ2-7	TRBV7-6	.	CASSPPQARSYEQYF	TGTGCCAGCAGCCCCCCCCAGGCCCGCTCCTACGAGCAGTACTTC
.	TRBJ1-5	TRBV19	TRBD1	CASRSAGTGASYSNQPQHF	TGTGCCAGTCGTTCAGCCGGGACAGGAGCCTCCTATAGCAATCAGCCCCAGCATTTT
once	TRBJ2-7	TRBV7-9	.	CASSPISYEQYF	TGTGCCAGCAGCCCCATATCCTACGAGCAGTACTTC
.	TRBJ2-4	TRBV18	.	CASSPGQGENIQYF	TGTGCCAGCTCACCGGGGCAGGGAGAAAACATTCAGTACTTC
.	TRBJ2-7	TRBV19	TRBD2	CASSIRLAETYEQYF	TGTGCCAGTAGTATCCGCCTAGCGGAGACCTACGAGCAGTACTTC